The sequence of this T cell receptor (beta chain) was determined in a study of OX40 agonist ivuxolimab in advanced cancers. The trim removed 5 bases at V and 6 bases at J, leaving 12 bases unmatched. This CDR3 comprises 16 residues. CDR1 and CDR2 (germline): MRHNA, SNTAGT. TCRdb keeps only in-frame clones here, not all; method: immunoSEQ multiplex PCR. The table shows under 90,000 clones, with less than 95% occurring only once. This receptor was obtained from an adult with an advanced solid tumor such as melanoma, head and neck, liver or kidney cancer. The sample in question was CD4+ or CD8+ T cells sorted from blood, obtained in a trial of the OX40 agonist ivuxolimab. The chain uses TRBV6-4 and TRBJ2-2; TRBD1 aligns across 7 bases. The CDR3 DNA reads TGTGCCAGCAGTTTGACAGGGACGTTTAGCCCCGGGGAGCTGTTTTTT. It encodes CASSLTGTFSPGELFF.